These T cell receptor beta chains were read from a single sample in a study of Ad26.COV2.S vaccination and SARS-CoV-2 variants. Method: immunoSEQ multiplex PCR; TCRdb's copy keeps in-frame clones and lacks some. Of more than 300,000 clones listed, around 89% are singletons. The source was peripheral blood, collected in a trial of Ad26.COV2.S vaccine versus placebo. Every receptor here comes from a person aged 18-65 years who received the Ad26.COV2.S COVID-19 vaccine or a placebo. CDR3s include the opening cysteine and the closing phenylalanine or tryptophan. D genes are given only for firm matches. Clone size is not always given. Where it is, it says once, few, many or a class for expanded clones.

v_call	j_call	clone_size	d_call	cdr3_aa	cdr3_nt
TRBV5-1	TRBJ2-7	.	.	CASSLRGPYEQYF	TGCGCCAGCAGCTTGCGGGGCCCCTACGAGCAGTACTTC
TRBV4-2	TRBJ2-7	.	.	CASSQSQYEQYF	TGTGCCAGCAGCCAAAGCCAATACGAGCAGTACTTC
TRBV7-3	TRBJ2-2	.	TRBD2	CASSHTTLAGVIGELFF	TGTGCCAGCAGCCATACAACTCTAGCGGGAGTCATCGGGGAGCTGTTTTTT
TRBV7-3	TRBJ2-7	.	.	CASSLTRVGEQYF	TGTGCCAGCAGCTTAACAAGGGTGGGGGAGCAGTACTTC
TRBV12-5	TRBJ1-1	.	TRBD1	CASGSGQGGFQGTEAFF	TGTGCTAGTGGTTCCGGACAGGGAGGTTTCCAGGGGACTGAAGCTTTCTTT
TRBV30	TRBJ2-2	.	.	CASGFGELFF	TGTGCCTCCGGATTCGGGGAGCTGTTTTTT
TRBV19	TRBJ1-5	.	.	CASSPGRAHQPQHF	TGTGCCAGTAGTCCCGGGAGGGCCCATCAGCCCCAGCATTTT
TRBV30	TRBJ1-1	.	.	CAWSDSARTEAFF	TGTGCCTGGAGTGATAGCGCCAGGACAGAAGCTTTCTTT
TRBV7-3	TRBJ2-1	once	TRBD1	CASSSRDREYNEQFF	TGTGCCAGCAGCTCCCGCGACAGGGAGTACAATGAGCAGTTCTTC
TRBV20-1	TRBJ2-1	.	.	CSASQMNEQFF	TGCAGTGCTAGCCAAATGAATGAGCAGTTCTTC
TRBV24-1	TRBJ1-1	.	.	CATSGTAPPEAFF	TGTGCCACCAGTGGTACGGCTCCTCCTGAAGCTTTCTTT
TRBV9	TRBJ2-2	.	TRBD2	CASSVIAGLSTGELFF	TGTGCCAGCAGCGTTATAGCGGGATTAAGCACCGGGGAGCTGTTTTTT
TRBV11-2	TRBJ1-3	.	.	CASSLPSIGNTIYF	TGTGCCAGCAGCCTACCCTCGATCGGAAACACCATATATTTT
TRBV27	TRBJ2-1	.	TRBD1	CASRRTGTEKRGEQFF	TGTGCCAGCAGACGGACCGGGACAGAAAAACGTGGTGAGCAGTTCTTC
TRBV6-4	TRBJ2-7	few	TRBD2	CASRVLAGGPYEQYF	TGTGCCAGCAGAGTTCTAGCGGGAGGGCCCTACGAGCAGTACTTC
TRBV2	TRBJ1-1	.	.	CASSLGENTEAFF	TGTGCCAGCAGTCTGGGGGAAAACACTGAAGCTTTCTTT
TRBV7-8	TRBJ2-1	.	.	CASSLVGRFSYNEQFF	TGTGCCAGCAGCTTAGTAGGGCGGTTCTCCTACAATGAGCAGTTCTTC
TRBV5-1	TRBJ2-2	.	.	CASSLFFGRYTGELFF	TGCGCCAGCAGCTTGTTCTTCGGGAGATACACCGGGGAGCTGTTTTTT
TRBV27	TRBJ1-5	.	.	CASGLYQPQHF	TGTGCCAGCGGACTCTATCAGCCCCAGCATTTT
TRBV5-1	TRBJ2-7	.	TRBD2	CASSLTWTSGAPYEQYF	TGCGCCAGCAGCTTAACTTGGACTAGCGGGGCTCCCTACGAGCAGTACTTC
TRBV7-2	TRBJ1-4	once	TRBD1	CASSKTGINEKLFF	TGTGCCAGCAGCAAGACAGGGATTAATGAAAAACTGTTTTTT
TRBV4-2	TRBJ1-2	.	.	CASSQDPLSGYTF	TGTGCCAGCAGCCAAGATCCCCTTTCTGGCTACACCTTC
TRBV28	TRBJ2-1	.	.	CASSLWTIRNEQFF	TGTGCCAGCAGTTTGTGGACAATAAGGAATGAGCAGTTCTTC
TRBV11-2	TRBJ2-7	.	.	CASSLGGNEQYF	TGTGCCAGCAGCTTAGGGGGGAACGAGCAGTACTTC
TRBV14	TRBJ1-1	.	.	CASSQELVLANSEAFF	TGTGCCAGCAGCCAAGAATTGGTCTTAGCGAACTCTGAAGCTTTCTTT